This T cell receptor (beta chain) derives from a study of CD8+ T cells in alopecia areata. Overall study findings and caveats: Scalp sample data also include resident alphabeta T cells from normal skin.

Sequencing relied on a cDNA template that was reverse transcribed from extracted RNA. TCRdb's table, derived via immunoSEQ multiplex PCR, lists solely in-frame clones and lacks some. The sample has more than 95,000 clones; 61% are singletons. The treatment is: oral pan-JAK inhibitor, 5-10 mg twice daily. Lesional scalp punch biopsies and peripheral blood were collected from alopecia areata patients. As regards this clone: The antigen is not known.

This CDR3 has 15 amino acids. Looked up from germline, CDR1 is SGHTA and CDR2 is FQGNSA. V lost 3 bases to trimming and J lost 5 bases, with 13 bases between them. The source material was CD4+ T cells sorted from blood, sampled at week 4, from a patient treated with tofacitinib. The gene calls are TRBV7-2 and TRBJ1-4; D unclear. The sequence was collected from a human donor with alopecia areata. The CDR3 is CASSLGVGQNEKLFF. CDR3 sequence (DNA): TGTGCCAGCAGCTTGGGTGTTGGGCAGAATGAAAAACTGTTTTTT.